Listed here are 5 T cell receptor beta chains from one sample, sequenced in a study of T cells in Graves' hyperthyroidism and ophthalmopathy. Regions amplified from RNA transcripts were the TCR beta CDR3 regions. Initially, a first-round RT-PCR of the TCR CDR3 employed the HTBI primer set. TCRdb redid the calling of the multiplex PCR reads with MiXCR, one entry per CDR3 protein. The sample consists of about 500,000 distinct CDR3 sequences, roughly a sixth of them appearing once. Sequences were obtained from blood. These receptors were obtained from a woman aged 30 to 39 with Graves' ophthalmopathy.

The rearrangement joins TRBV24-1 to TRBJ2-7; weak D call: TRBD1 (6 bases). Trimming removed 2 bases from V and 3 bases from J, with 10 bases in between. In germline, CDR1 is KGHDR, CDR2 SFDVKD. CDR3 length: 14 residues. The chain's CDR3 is CATSDSNRVYEQYF. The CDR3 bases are TGTGCCACCAGTGATTCGAACAGGGTCTACGAGCAGTACTTC.

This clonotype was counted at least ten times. Written as DNA, the CDR3 is TGTGCCTGGGATACAACTAATGAAAAACTGTTTTTT. Its protein is CAWDTTNEKLFF. V usage is TRBV30 and J usage is TRBJ1-4; D remains unclear. The V gene's germline CDR1 is GTSNPN and CDR2 SVGIG (reference sequence). Trimming stripped 5 bases from V and 0 bases from J, with 4 bases between. The CDR3 is 12 residues long. Full variable domain (missing parts from reference TRBV30 and TRBJ1-4): SQTIHQWPATLVQPVGSPLSLECTVEGTSNPNLYWYRQAAGRGLQLLFYSVGIGQISSEVPQNLSASRPQDRQFILSSKKLLLSDSGFYLCAWDTTNEKLFFGSGTQLSVL.

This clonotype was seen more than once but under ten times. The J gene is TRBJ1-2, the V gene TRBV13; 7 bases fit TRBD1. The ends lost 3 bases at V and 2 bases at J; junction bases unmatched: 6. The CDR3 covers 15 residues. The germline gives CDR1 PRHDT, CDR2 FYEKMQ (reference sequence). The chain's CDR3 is CASSFRRDRNYGYTF. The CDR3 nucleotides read TGTGCCAGCAGCTTCCGCCGGGACAGAAACTATGGCTACACCTTC.

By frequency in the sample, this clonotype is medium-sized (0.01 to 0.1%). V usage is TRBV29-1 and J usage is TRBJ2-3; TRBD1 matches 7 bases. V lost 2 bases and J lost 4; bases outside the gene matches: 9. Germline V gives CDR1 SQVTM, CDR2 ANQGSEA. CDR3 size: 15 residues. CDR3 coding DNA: TGCAGCGTTGAACCGACAGGGACCCCCTCAGATACGCAGTATTTT. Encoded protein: CSVEPTGTPSDTQYF.

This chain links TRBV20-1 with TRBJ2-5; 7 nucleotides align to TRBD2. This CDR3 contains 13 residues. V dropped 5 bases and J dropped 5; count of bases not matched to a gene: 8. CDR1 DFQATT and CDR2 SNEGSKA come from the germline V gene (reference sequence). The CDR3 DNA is TGCAGTGCTTCCCCCGTCGGGGGGGAGACCCAGTACTTC. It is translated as CSASPVGGETQYF.